The 32 T cell receptor beta chains below were found in one sample sequenced in a study of shared clonotypes between healthy human individuals (TCRdb year 2020). Libraries came from the immunoSEQ multiplex PCR assay. TCRdb holds this immuneACCESS table with in-frame rearrangements only. Some clones are missing; in checked studies, unresolved V genes explain under half, and the rest has no known cause. For this sample there are 700,000 or so clones; about three quarters appear just once. The ten largest clones add up to roughly 1.8% of the sample. Sequenced sample: memory CD4+ T cells sorted from blood. The intended sense of this specimen's cell subset or site label: CD45RA-negative fraction. These receptors originate from a woman in her 30s in good health.

The chain is built from TRBV7-2 and TRBJ1-6; a possible D gene is TRBD1 (6 bases). The CDR3 contains 15 residues. Per the germline V gene, CDR1 is SGHTA and CDR2 is FQGNSA. The V gene lost 2 bases and the J gene lost 10 bases, with 15 bases spanning the gap. This CDR3 reads CASSLRPGVWSPLHF. In DNA, the CDR3 is TGTGCCAGCAGCTTACGGCCAGGGGTTTGGTCACCCCTCCACTTT.

This clone occurred a few times. This sequence joins TRBV5-1 and TRBJ2-7; TRBD2 agrees at 8 bases. J gave up 4 bases and V 4 bases, and 7 bases lay outside the gene matches. Germline V gene data show CDR1 as SGHRS and CDR2 as YFSETQ. This CDR3 has 14 amino acids. CDR3 residues: CASSTGLATYEQYF. DNA for the CDR3: TGCGCCAGCAGCACTGGACTAGCTACATACGAGCAGTACTTC. Based on the CDR3 plus reference TRBV5-1 and TRBJ2-7, the full variable domain is KAGVTQTPRYLIKTRGQQVTLSCSPISGHRSVSWYQQTPGQGLQFLFEYFSETQRNKGNFPGRFSGRQFSNSRSEMNVSTLELGDSALYLCASSTGLATYEQYFGPGTRLTVT.

The chain combines TRBV18 with TRBJ1-1; possible D gene TRBD1, 6 bases. V lost 3 bases to trimming and J lost 8 bases, with 10 bases between them. In germline, CDR1 is KGHSH, CDR2 LQKENI. The CDR3 length is 12 residues. The CDR3 loop is CASSPADREAFF. CDR3 DNA: TGTGCCAGCTCACCGGCGGACAGAGAAGCTTTCTTT.

This clone is a singleton in its sample. The gene calls are TRBV10-1 and TRBJ1-2, with TRBD1 identical over 9 bases. CDR1 and CDR2 from the germline V gene are WNHNN and SYGVQD (reference sequence). The CDR3 sequence is 13 residues long. V dropped 5 bases and J dropped 5; count of bases not matched to a gene: 3. For the CDR3, the DNA is TGCGCCAGCAGTCGGGACAGGGAGTATGGCTACACCTTC. Translated: CASSRDREYGYTF.

In its sample, this clone was seen once. The CDR3 DNA follows: TGTGCCAGCGCACAGTCCTACAATGAGCAGTTCTTC. This sequence encodes CASAQSYNEQFF. This chain joins TRBV27 and TRBJ2-1, with D uncertain. This CDR3 is 12 amino acids long. Trimming took off 8 bases at V and 1 base at J, with 6 bases between the two ends. In germline, CDR1 is MNHEY, CDR2 SMNVEV (reference sequence).

The CDR3 reads CASSVSGTPTDTQYF. DNA of the CDR3: TGTGCCAGCAGCGTGTCCGGGACTCCCACAGATACGCAGTATTTT. The rearrangement uses TRBV9 and TRBJ2-3; possibly TRBD2 for D (6 bases). There are 15 residues in the CDR3. CDR1 SGDLS and CDR2 YYNGEE come from the germline V gene. V was pared by 2 bases and J by 2 bases, with 12 bases between.

This clone has more than one count but fewer than ten. The V call is TRBV2, the J call TRBJ1-5; no clear D gene. The CDR3 totals 15 residues. The germline CDR1 and CDR2 sequences are SNHLY and FYNNEI. V was clipped by 0 bases and J by 3 bases, with 9 bases between them. The CDR3 is CASSEAATANQPQHF. CDR3 nucleotide sequence: TGTGCCAGCAGTGAAGCGGCGACTGCCAATCAGCCCCAGCATTTT.

The chain uses TRBV5-1 and TRBJ1-5, with no clear D. The germline V and J ends were trimmed by 2 bases and 2 bases, with 17 bases remaining between them. The CDR3 loop spans 17 amino acids. Germline V gene data show CDR1 as SGHRS and CDR2 as YFSETQ. CDR3 DNA: TGCGCCAGCAGCTTCCGTGACAAGTGGGATGGCAATCAGCCCCAGCATTTT. Translated: CASSFRDKWDGNQPQHF.

The chain is built from TRBV6-6 and TRBJ2-1; D may be TRBD1 or TRBD2 (5 bases each). Germline V lookup: CDR1 MNHNY, CDR2 SVGAGI (reference sequence). CDR3 length: 14 residues. V shed 10 bases and J shed 9 bases, with 22 bases lying between them. The CDR3 nucleotides are TGTGCCACTACTCCGGGACCCGTGCGAAGTGAGCAGTTCTTC. Translation: CATTPGPVRSEQFF.

The chain's CDR3 is CASGVGETQYF. The CDR3, as DNA: TGTGCCAGCGGTGTGGGGGAGACCCAGTACTTC. The chain links TRBV2 to TRBJ2-5; D not resolved. Looked up from germline, CDR1 is SNHLY and CDR2 is FYNNEI. The CDR3 totals 11 residues. V lost 8 bases, J lost 5 bases, and 9 bases lay in between.

The V gene is TRBV7-9, the J gene TRBJ1-1, with unresolved D. The V gene's germline CDR1 is SEHNR and CDR2 FQNEAQ (reference sequence). V lost 0 bases and J 4 bases, leaving 15 bases between the germline ends. This CDR3 region has 16 residues. The CDR3 coding sequence is TGTGCCAGCAGCTTAGCGGTGGGGAAGGGCGGCACTGAAGCTTTCTTT. It specifies CASSLAVGKGGTEAFF.

The chain has TRBV4-1 and TRBJ2-1; D might be TRBD1 (5 bases). The CDR3 is made up of 13 amino acids. Trimming cost V 7 bases and J 5 bases, with 12 bases left between them. Germline V gene data show CDR1 as MGHRA and CDR2 as YSYEKL. CDR3 sequence: CASNFQGDNEQFF. As DNA, the CDR3 is TGCGCCAGCAACTTTCAAGGGGACAATGAGCAGTTCTTC.

This clone turned up a few times. V is TRBV19 and J is TRBJ1-1, with TRBD1 identical over 9 bases. The V segment lost 10 bases and the J segment 0 bases; nucleotides outside the gene matches: 3. CDR1 and CDR2 from the germline V gene are LNHDA and SQIVND (reference sequence). The CDR3 is 13 amino acids. DNA of the CDR3: TGTGCCACCGGGACAGGGATGAACACTGAAGCTTTCTTT. Protein product: CATGTGMNTEAFF.

The chain couples TRBV7-2 to TRBJ2-5; TRBD1 might be the D (6 bases). Germline V gives CDR1 SGHTA, CDR2 FQGNSA. Trimming cost V 0 bases and J 6 bases, with 11 bases left between them. The CDR3 length is 14 residues. CDR3 residues: CASSLAQGLKTQYF. CDR3 in DNA: TGTGCCAGCAGCTTAGCCCAGGGGTTGAAGACCCAGTACTTC.

The chain joins TRBV28 to TRBJ1-5; D not certain. CDR1 and CDR2 (germline): MDHEN, SYDVKM. This CDR3 is 21 amino acids long. Trimming left V 1 base short and J 2 bases short, with 27 bases between. CDR3 residues: CASSLFLRFRPGISGNQPQHF. The CDR3 DNA is TGTGCCAGCAGTTTATTTCTCCGGTTTCGGCCAGGCATTTCTGGCAATCAGCCCCAGCATTTT.

This clone was observed many times. The chain couples TRBV7-2 to TRBJ2-7, with D uncertain. The V gene's germline CDR1 is SGHTA and CDR2 FQGNSA. CDR3 length: 15 amino acids. The V and J ends lost 5 bases and 0 bases respectively, with 14 bases between them. As DNA, the CDR3 is TGTGCCAGCAGCACCGACACCCTCAGCTCCTACGAGCAGTACTTC. It encodes CASSTDTLSSYEQYF.

The rearrangement links TRBV7-2 to TRBJ2-7; D might be TRBD2 (5 bases). Germline assignment: CDR1 SGHTA and CDR2 FQGNSA. V was cut by 6 bases and J by 3 bases, with 15 bases left in between. This CDR3 region has 14 residues. The DNA of the CDR3 is TGTGCCAGCAGAATTGCGGGCTCCAGCTACGAGCAGTACTTC. As protein: CASRIAGSSYEQYF.

This chain's CDR3 is CASTRGAEDYEQYF. CDR3 nucleotide sequence: TGTGCCAGCACTAGAGGAGCTGAGGACTACGAGCAGTACTTC. The chain carries TRBV21-1 and TRBJ2-7; the table's TRBD2 call for D was not verified on the DNA. TRBV21-1 is a documented pseudogene. The CDR3 is 14 residues long.

The chain couples TRBV6-5 to TRBJ2-5; D perhaps matches TRBD1 (5 bases). The CDR3 consists of 13 residues. Germline V gene sequence: CDR1 MNHEY, CDR2 SVGAGI. The V end lost 6 bases, the J end lost 1 base, and 9 bases lay between the germline ends. In nucleotides, the CDR3 is TGTGCCAGCAGAGCGACAGTCCAAGAGACCCAGTACTTC. This codes for CASRATVQETQYF.

This chain uses TRBV10-3 with TRBJ2-3; TRBD1 is a possible D gene (5 bases). CDR3 length: 14 amino acids. The V end lost 6 bases, the J end lost 4 bases, and 14 bases lay between the germline ends. Germline-derived CDR1 and CDR2 are ENHRY and SYGVKD. CDR3 amino acids: CAIRVDQGADTQYF. CDR3 nucleotides: TGTGCCATCAGGGTGGATCAGGGCGCAGATACGCAGTATTTT.

This clone was found a few times. The chain joins TRBV5-1 to TRBJ1-2, with 7 bases fitting TRBD1. The CDR3 length is 14 residues. Trimming cost V 7 bases and J 7 bases; bases outside gene matches: 13. Germline V lookup: CDR1 SGHRS, CDR2 YFSETQ. CDR3 in DNA: TGCGCCAGCCGGATTACAGGGGTTGAAAGTGGCTACACCTTC. This sequence encodes CASRITGVESGYTF.

This rearrangement joins TRBV11-2 to TRBJ2-7; unclear D gene. The V end lost 0 bases, the J end lost 2 bases, and 8 bases lay between the germline ends. The CDR3 totals 14 residues. Germline V gene sequence: CDR1 SGHAT, CDR2 FQNNGV. In nucleotides, the CDR3 is TGTGCCAGCAGCTTAGATCCGTCTACCTACGAGCAGTACTTC. This sequence encodes CASSLDPSTYEQYF.

The chain links TRBV14 to TRBJ2-1; D might be TRBD2 (6 bases). V was trimmed by 2 bases and J by 10 bases, leaving 12 bases between them. The germline V gene has CDR1 SGHDN and CDR2 FVKESK. This CDR3 is 13 amino acids long. CDR3 DNA: TGTGCCAGCAGCCAAAGGGACTTCCACGAGCAGTTCTTC. Its protein is CASSQRDFHEQFF.

This sequence joins TRBV28 and TRBJ2-3, with TRBD2 identical over 8 bases. V dropped 4 bases and J dropped 2; count of bases not matched to a gene: 5. Germline V gives CDR1 MDHEN, CDR2 SYDVKM. The CDR3 is 15 residues long. The CDR3 loop is CASSSLADDTDTQYF. CDR3 sequence (DNA): TGTGCCAGCAGTTCACTAGCGGACGACACAGATACGCAGTATTTT. The full variable domain, rest sourced from reference TRBV28 and TRBJ2-3, is DVKVTQSSRYLVKRTGEKVFLECVQDMDHENMFWYRQDPGLGLRLIYFSYDVKMKEKGDIPEGYSVSREKKERFSLILESASTNQTSMYLCASSSLADDTDTQYFGPGTRLTVL.

This chain connects TRBV2 to TRBJ1-1; D remains ambiguous. With 7 bases removed from V and 1 base from J, the gap between germline ends came to 16 bases. The CDR3 loop spans 15 amino acids. Germline V CDR1 and CDR2: SNHLY, FYNNEI. CDR3 sequence: CASTVNQIENTEAFF. The DNA of the CDR3 is TGTGCCAGCACCGTGAACCAGATAGAGAACACTGAAGCTTTCTTT.

This rearrangement joins TRBV27 to TRBJ2-7; no clear D gene. The CDR3 extends over 14 amino acids. Germline CDR1 is MNHEY and CDR2 is SMNVEV (reference sequence). V was cut by 8 bases and J by 1 base, with 15 bases left in between. CDR3 sequence reads: CASHRTGGSYEQYF. CDR3 nucleotides: TGTGCCAGCCATAGGACGGGCGGATCCTACGAGCAGTACTTC.

This chain joins TRBV11-2 and TRBJ2-1, with D hard to call. Germline-derived CDR1 and CDR2 are SGHAT and FQNNGV. V lost 3 bases to trimming and J lost 4 bases, with 7 bases between them. The CDR3 is made up of 13 amino acids. The CDR3 here is CASSFEEYNEQFF. CDR3 DNA sequence: TGTGCCAGCAGCTTCGAGGAATACAATGAGCAGTTCTTC. Complete variable domain (other parts from reference TRBV11-2 and TRBJ2-1): EAGVAQSPRYKIIEKRQSVAFWCNPISGHATLYWYQQILGQGPKLLIQFQNNGVVDDSQLPKDRFSAERLKGVDSTLKIQPAKLEDSAVYLCASSFEEYNEQFFGPGTRLTVL.

This clone showed up just a few times. The chain recombines TRBV6-6 with TRBJ2-7, with 7 bases that match TRBD2. CDR1 MNHNY and CDR2 SVGAGI come from the germline V gene (reference sequence). The junction had 5 bases not matched to a gene; V was cut back by 0 bases and J by 3 bases. This CDR3 comprises 15 residues. CDR3 in DNA: TGTGCCAGCAGTTACTCGGCGGGAGTCGGCTACGAGCAGTACTTC. This sequence encodes CASSYSAGVGYEQYF.

As concerns this clone: With a much larger clone just one base away, this may be a read error. V and J are TRBV5-1 and TRBJ1-1; possible D gene TRBD1, 6 bases. V lost 3 bases and J 1 base, leaving 10 bases between the germline ends. Germline assignment: CDR1 SGHRS and CDR2 YFSETQ. The CDR3 sequence is 14 residues long. The CDR3 DNA reads as TGCGCCAGCAGCTCCGGGACAAAGAACACTGAAGCTTTCTTT. Its translation is CASSSGTKNTEAFF.

The V call is TRBV5-1, the J call TRBJ2-5, with a tentative D call TRBD2 (5 bases). CDR3 length: 13 amino acids. The germline V gene has CDR1 SGHRS and CDR2 YFSETQ. For the CDR3, the DNA is TGCGCAACTAGACCCGGGATCCAAGAGACCCAGTACTTC. Its translation is CATRPGIQETQYF.

This clone was picked up a small number of times. The rearrangement uses TRBV5-1 and TRBJ2-5; 7 nucleotides line up with TRBD1. The ends lost 2 bases at V and 4 bases at J; junction bases unmatched: 11. This CDR3 is built from 16 residues. Germline CDR1 is SGHRS and CDR2 is YFSETQ. The DNA of the CDR3 is TGCGCCAGCAGCTTAATACAGGGGATTAACATAGAGACCCAGTACTTC. It codes for CASSLIQGINIETQYF.

V is TRBV19 and J is TRBJ1-1; weak D call: TRBD1 (6 bases). CDR1 and CDR2 from the germline V gene are LNHDA and SQIVND (reference sequence). Trimming shortened V by 9 bases and J by 9 bases, and 17 bases separated the two germline ends. There are 12 residues in the CDR3. CDR3 nucleotide sequence: TGTGCCAGCGAGGATCAGGGGAGTAAAGCTTTCTTT. This translates into CASEDQGSKAFF.